These T cell receptor beta chains were read from a single sample in a study of blood T cell repertoires in COVID-19. TCRdb's copy holds only in-frame clones and misses some; the assay was immunoSEQ multiplex PCR. This table holds about 250,000 clones, about 91% found once. The material sequenced was PBMCs or T cells enriched from blood (not recorded which). These receptors all come from a woman aged 25 to 45 with acute COVID-19. CDR3s include the opening cysteine and the closing phenylalanine or tryptophan. A D gene is named only where the DNA matches it firmly. Clone size is shown for a subset of rows, as once, few, many or a class of expanded clone.

d_call | j_call | clone_size | v_call | cdr3_nt | cdr3_aa
TRBD1 | TRBJ2-2 | . | TRBV7-6 | TGTGCCAGCAGCTTAGCCAGGGGGGGGGAGCTGTTTTTT | CASSLARGGELFF
. | TRBJ1-6 | . | TRBV18 | TGTGCCAGCTCACCCGCGTCGCTGAATAATAATTCACCCCTCCACTTT | CASSPASLNNNSPLHF
. | TRBJ2-7 | . | TRBV27 | TGTGCCAGCAGTCGGTTCCCCGGGGGCTACGAGCAGTACTTC | CASSRFPGGYEQYF
TRBD1 | TRBJ1-1 | . | TRBV19 | TGTGCCAGTAGTATGCCGGGACAGTTCACTGAAGCTTTCTTT | CASSMPGQFTEAFF
. | TRBJ1-3 | . | TRBV5-1 | TGCGCCAGCAGCGAAACACCCTCCTCTGGAAACACCATATATTTT | CASSETPSSGNTIYF
TRBD1 | TRBJ1-2 | . | TRBV2 | TGTGCCAGCAGTGAAGAGGGGACAGGGCTCTATGGCTACACCTTC | CASSEEGTGLYGYTF
. | TRBJ2-7 | . | TRBV11-2 | TGTGCCAGCAGCTTTGCTCTAGACAGCTCCTACGAGCAGTACTTC | CASSFALDSSYEQYF
. | TRBJ1-6 | . | TRBV6-5 | TGTGCCAGCAACACACAGGGTTCACCCCTCCACTTT | CASNTQGSPLHF
. | TRBJ1-6 | . | TRBV13 | TGTGCCAGCAGCCCCTTGAGGAGCTCCTATAATTCACCCCTCCACTTT | CASSPLRSSYNSPLHF
TRBD2 | TRBJ2-2 | . | TRBV13 | TGTGCCAGCAGCGACCCGACTAGCGGGGGGCCCAGGACCGGGGAGCTGTTTTTT | CASSDPTSGGPRTGELFF
. | TRBJ1-1 | few | TRBV25-1 | TGTGCCAGCAGTGAAAAGTTGGCGAACACTGAAGCTTTCTTT | CASSEKLANTEAFF
TRBD1 | TRBJ2-5 | . | TRBV19 | TGTGCCAGCAAAGACAGGGAAGAGACCCAGTACTTC | CASKDREETQYF
. | TRBJ1-2 | . | TRBV5-6 | TGTGCCAGCAGCTTGGGGGGCAAGGGATATGGCTACACCTTC | CASSLGGKGYGYTF
. | TRBJ1-1 | many | TRBV25-1 | TGTGCCAGCCAGACAGAGAACACTGAAGCTTTCTTT | CASQTENTEAFF
. | TRBJ1-2 | . | TRBV27 | TGTGCCAGCAGTTTAGGGCCCAACTATGGCTACACCTTC | CASSLGPNYGYTF
TRBD1 | TRBJ1-2 | . | TRBV29-1 | TGCAGCGTTGAAGGGGACAGGGGATATGGCTACACCTTC | CSVEGDRGYGYTF
TRBD1 | TRBJ1-1 | . | TRBV5-1 | TGCGCCAGCAGCTCATATAAACAGGGGAGCACTGAAGCTTTCTTT | CASSSYKQGSTEAFF
. | TRBJ1-2 | once | TRBV2 | TGTGCCAGCAGTTCGGAAGGAGGGAACACCTTC | CASSSEGGNTF
. | TRBJ1-1 | . | TRBV7-9 | TGTGCCAGCAGCTTAGTAGGCGGGAACACTGAAGCTTTCTTT | CASSLVGGNTEAFF
. | TRBJ1-1 | few | TRBV7-6 | TGTGCCAGCAGCTTACGGGGGGATCAAGCTTTCTTT | CASSLRGDQAFF
TRBD1 | TRBJ2-5 | . | TRBV10-3 | TGTGCCATCGGAAAGGGACAGTCAGAGACCCAGTACTTC | CAIGKGQSETQYF
TRBD1 | TRBJ1-2 | . | TRBV6-5 | TGTGCCAGCAGTTACTCCGGGACAGACTATGGCTACACCTTC | CASSYSGTDYGYTF
. | TRBJ1-2 | . | TRBV10-3 | TGTGCCATCAGTGCAACTTTCTATGGCTACACCTTC | CAISATFYGYTF
TRBD1 | TRBJ1-4 | . | TRBV28 | TGTGCCAGCAGTCTCTACAGGGGGGAAAAACTGTTTTTT | CASSLYRGEKLFF
TRBD1 | TRBJ1-5 | once | TRBV29-1 | TGCAGCGTTTCAGGGGGGCGCGACAATCAGCCCCAGCATTTT | CSVSGGRDNQPQHF
TRBD1 | TRBJ2-1 | once | TRBV11-2 | TGTGCCAGCAGTATACAGGGGTTGGGTGAGCAGTTCTTC | CASSIQGLGEQFF
. | TRBJ2-5 | . | TRBV5-1 | TGCGCCAGCAGCTGGCTGGGGGCAGAGACCCAGTACTTC | CASSWLGAETQYF
TRBD2 | TRBJ2-7 | once | TRBV7-2 | TGTGCCAGCAGCTTAAGGCTCCGGGGACTAGCGGGGGACGAGCAGTACTTC | CASSLRLRGLAGDEQYF
. | TRBJ1-6 | . | TRBV6-4 | TGTGCCAGCAGTGACCAGTCCGATTCACCCCTCCACTTT | CASSDQSDSPLHF
. | TRBJ1-2 | . | TRBV4-1 | TGCGCCAGCAGCCAAGACGGAGGGAAACGATATGGCTACACCTTC | CASSQDGGKRYGYTF
TRBD1 | TRBJ1-1 | . | TRBV4-1 | TGCGCCAGCAGCCCACGACAGGGATCGGGCACTGAAGCTTTCTTT | CASSPRQGSGTEAFF
. | TRBJ2-2 | . | TRBV6-2/TRBV6-3 | TGTGCCAGCAGTTACTTCTCCGGGGAGCTGTTTTTT | CASSYFSGELFF
. | TRBJ1-5 | . | TRBV7-2 | TGTGCCAGCAGCTTAGGGCAGGGTGACAATCAGCCCCAGCATTTT | CASSLGQGDNQPQHF
. | TRBJ1-5 | . | TRBV5-6 | TGTGCCAGCAGCTTGGCCGGGTTTGGAAATCAGCCCCAGCATTTT | CASSLAGFGNQPQHF
TRBD1 | TRBJ2-7 | . | TRBV5-4 | TGTGCCAGCAGCTACACAGGGGAATTGTCCTACGAGCAGTACTTC | CASSYTGELSYEQYF
. | TRBJ1-1 | . | TRBV12-5 | TGTGCTAGTGGTTTGGTAACAGTAAAGGAAGCTTTCTTT | CASGLVTVKEAFF
. | TRBJ1-1 | . | TRBV6-6 | TGTGCCAGCAGCCGCGGCAGCCAAATGAACACTGAAGCTTTCTTT | CASSRGSQMNTEAFF
. | TRBJ2-7 | once | TRBV4-2 | TGTGCCAGCAGCCAAGCGTTCAGGGATGAAACCTACGAGCAGTACTTC | CASSQAFRDETYEQYF
. | TRBJ1-4 | once | TRBV27 | TGTGCCAGCAGTCTCGGGGGAACTAATGAAAAACTGTTTTTT | CASSLGGTNEKLFF
. | TRBJ2-2 | once | TRBV4-1 | TGCGCCAGCAGCCAAGCACAGACGGCAATGAACACCGGGGAGCTGTTTTTT | CASSQAQTAMNTGELFF
TRBD2 | TRBJ2-1 | . | TRBV9 | TGTGCCAGCAGCGTAGACGGCGGGGGGGCCTACAATGAGCAGTTCTTC | CASSVDGGGAYNEQFF
. | TRBJ1-1 | . | TRBV7-9 | TGTGCCAGCAGCACCGGGGGAGTTTCTGAAGCTTTCTTT | CASSTGGVSEAFF
. | TRBJ1-3 | . | TRBV9 | TGTGCCAGCAGCGTAGAAGGGGCCCCTGGAAACACCATATATTTT | CASSVEGAPGNTIYF
. | TRBJ2-7 | . | TRBV3-1/TRBV3-2 | TGTGCCAGCAGCCCGTGGGACTCCTCCTACGAGCAGTACTTC | CASSPWDSSYEQYF
TRBD1 | TRBJ1-1 | . | TRBV19 | TGTGCCAGTAGTATAGCCGCAGGGGGGAACACTGAAGCTTTCTTT | CASSIAAGGNTEAFF
. | TRBJ1-2 | once | TRBV19 | TGTGCCAGTCATTCAGGTTACTATGGCTACACCTTC | CASHSGYYGYTF
. | TRBJ1-1 | . | TRBV5-6 | TGTGCCAGCAGTGACGGCGGGCGGGCTTTCTTT | CASSDGGRAFF
TRBD1 | TRBJ1-1 | . | TRBV19 | TGTGCCAGTAGTCAGGGGCCAGGGGGCGTTTATACTGAAGCTTTCTTT | CASSQGPGGVYTEAFF
. | TRBJ1-3 | . | TRBV10-3 | TGTGCCATCAGTGAGCTGGTAGGGGCTGGAAACACCATATATTTT | CAISELVGAGNTIYF
TRBD1 | TRBJ1-4 | . | TRBV5-1 | TGCGCCAGCAGCTCGGGACAGGGGACTAATGAAAAACTGTTTTTT | CASSSGQGTNEKLFF
. | TRBJ1-5 | . | TRBV15 | TGTGCCACCAGCAGAGTTGTCCGGGGGAGCAATCAGCCCCAGCATTTT | CATSRVVRGSNQPQHF
. | TRBJ1-5 | once | TRBV7-8 | TGTGCCAGCTCGCGGGGTAATAACGGGCCCCAGCATTTT | CASSRGNNGPQHF
. | TRBJ1-2 | . | TRBV9 | TGTGCCAGCAGCAACGATCAGGGCTACACCTTC | CASSNDQGYTF